The clone carrying this T cell receptor (beta chain) was detected many times. The CDR3 end lies 3 residues beyond the end of the read and is filled in from the germline J gene. The source of the sample is a study of T cell clonality in common variable immunodeficiency. Generated by immunoSEQ multiplex PCR, the TCRdb table keeps only in-frame clones and is missing some. The repertoire consists of roughly 40,000 clones, none detected only once. This CDR3 spans 13 amino acids. Germline V gene data show CDR1 as LNHDA and CDR2 as SQIVND (reference sequence). Trimming took 3 bases from V and 7 from J, leaving 7 bases between them.

The clonotype comes from a person aged 18 to 75 in good health. Material: peripheral blood mononuclear cells. The chain recombines TRBV19 with TRBJ1-6; maybe TRBD1 (5 bases). CDR3 bases read: TGTGCCAGTAGTATGTCAGGGAATTCACCC. Protein: CASSMSGNSP. The whole CDR3 protein is CASSMSGNSPLHF.